Included here is one TCR beta chain sequence, with context. The germline V and J ends were trimmed by 1 base and 7 bases, with 8 bases remaining between them. The CDR3 spans 12 residues. Per germline, CDR1 LNHNV and CDR2 YYDKDF (reference sequence). RNA totalling roughly 0.45 to 1 ug underwent reverse transcription with random hexamers. Amplification of TCR beta CDR3 across 54 Vbeta and 13 Jbeta was performed with immunoSEQ multiplex PCR. From the immunoSEQ multiplex PCR reads, TCRdb called clonotypes with MiXCR, one entry per CDR3 protein. Of more than 250,000 distinct CDR3 sequences in the sample, around 92% were seen once. The data were taken from a study of CD8 T cells in Susac syndrome. Sequencing of TCR beta was performed on blood CD8+ and CD4+ T cells. The multiple sclerosis control group consisted of treatment-naive patients whose relapsing-remitting disease, which was either stable or active, fulfilled revised McDonald criteria. TEMRA cells were FACS-enriched and CD8+ and CD4+ T cells negatively isolated.

This clonotype was sampled from a human donor with multiple sclerosis. The chain uses TRBV15 and TRBJ2-7, with D uncertain. The specimen was CD4+ T cells from PBMCs. In DNA, the CDR3 is TGTGCCACCAGCAGAGCGATAGGGGAGCAGTACTTC. Translation gives CATSRAIGEQYF. Filled out from reference TRBV15 and TRBJ2-7, the complete variable domain reads DAMVIQNPRYQVTQFGKPVTLSCSQTLNHNVMYWYQQKSSQAPKLLFHYYDKDFNNEADTPDNFQSRRPNTSFCFLDIRSPGLGDTAMYLCATSRAIGEQYFGPGTRLTVT.